This TCR beta chain was recorded in a study of PD-1 and CTLA-4 blockade in melanoma. Only a few counts were recorded for this clone. Data came from immunoSEQ multiplex PCR; TCRdb stores just in-frame clones and leaves some out. The table includes about 21,000 clones, approximately 90% detected once. V lost 1 base to trimming and J lost 2 bases, with 11 bases between them. The CDR3 consists of 14 residues. The germline V gene encodes CDR1 GTSNPN and CDR2 SVGIG (reference sequence). This clonotype originated in a human donor with melanoma. V usage is TRBV30 and J usage is TRBJ1-1; D gene uncertain. This material consisted of CD8+ T cells from peripheral blood, taken before anti-PD-1 treatment. CDR3 protein: CAWSASNGNTEAFF. CDR3 DNA: TGTGCCTGGAGTGCATCGAACGGTAACACTGAAGCTTTCTTT.